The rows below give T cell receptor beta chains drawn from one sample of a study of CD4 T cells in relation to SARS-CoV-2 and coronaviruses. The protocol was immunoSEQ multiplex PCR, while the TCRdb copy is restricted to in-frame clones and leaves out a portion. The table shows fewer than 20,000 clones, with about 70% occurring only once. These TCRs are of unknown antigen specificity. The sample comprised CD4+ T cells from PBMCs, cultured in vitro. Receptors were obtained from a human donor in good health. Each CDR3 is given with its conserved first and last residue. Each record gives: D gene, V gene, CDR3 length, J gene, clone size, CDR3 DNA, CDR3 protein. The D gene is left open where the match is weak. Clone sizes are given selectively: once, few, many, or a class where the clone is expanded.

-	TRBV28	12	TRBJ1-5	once	TGTGCCACCACTAGGCTGAGGCAGCCCCAGCATTTT	CATTRLRQPQHF
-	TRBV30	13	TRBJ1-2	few	TGTGCCTGGAGCGCTACAGGGTTCTATGGCTACACCTTC	CAWSATGFYGYTF
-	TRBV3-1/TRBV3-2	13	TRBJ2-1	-	TGTGCCAGCAGCGGGGTCTCGGTCAATGAGCAGTTCTTC	CASSGVSVNEQFF
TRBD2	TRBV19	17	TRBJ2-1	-	TGTGCCAGTACCATAAGCGGGAGGGGCGGCTCCTACAATGAGCAGTTCTTC	CASTISGRGGSYNEQFF
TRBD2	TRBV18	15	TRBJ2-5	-	TGTGCCAGCTCACCATTAGCGGGATTGCAAGAGACCCAGTACTTC	CASSPLAGLQETQYF
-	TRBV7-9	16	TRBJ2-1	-	TGTGCCAGCAGCCCCACGGTCGGCCTAGGGAACAATGAGCAGTTCTTC	CASSPTVGLGNNEQFF
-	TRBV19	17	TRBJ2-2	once	TGTGCCAGTAGTATACCCCGGAGATCGGCGGCCGCCGGGGAGCTGTTTTTT	CASSIPRRSAAAGELFF
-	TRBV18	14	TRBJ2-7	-	TGTGCCAGCTCCCCAGAGATAAGCACCTACGAGCAGTACTTC	CASSPEISTYEQYF
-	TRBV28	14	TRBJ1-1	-	TGTGCCAGCAGTTTATTTCGGGGTTTCGCTGAAGCTTTCTTT	CASSLFRGFAEAFF
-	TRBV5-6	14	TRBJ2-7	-	TGTGCCAGCAGGATGGGACGGCCCGCCTACGAGCAGTACTTC	CASRMGRPAYEQYF
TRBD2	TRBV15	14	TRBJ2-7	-	TGTGCCACCAGCAGAGAACTAGCGGTTTACGAGCAGTACTTC	CATSRELAVYEQYF
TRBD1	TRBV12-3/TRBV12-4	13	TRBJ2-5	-	TGTGCCAGCGGTCGCACAGGGGGGGAGACCCAGTACTTC	CASGRTGGETQYF
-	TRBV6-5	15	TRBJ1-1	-	TGTGCCAGCATCGGGGCAGGGAGGGCGAACACTGAAGCTTTCTTT	CASIGAGRANTEAFF
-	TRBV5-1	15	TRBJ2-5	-	TGCGCCAGCAGCCTAAGGGACGGAAACCAAGAGACCCAGTACTTC	CASSLRDGNQETQYF
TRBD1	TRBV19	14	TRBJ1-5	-	TGTGCCAGTAGCCCGACAGGGGGTGATCAGCCCCAGCATTTT	CASSPTGGDQPQHF
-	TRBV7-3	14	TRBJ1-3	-	TGTGCCAGCAAGTCCGGTCCTACTGGAAACACCATATATTTT	CASKSGPTGNTIYF
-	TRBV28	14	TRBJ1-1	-	TGTGCCAGCAGTCCCTCGGTCGGGGCCACTGAAGCTTTCTTT	CASSPSVGATEAFF
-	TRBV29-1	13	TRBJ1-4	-	TGCAGCGTTGACTCCGGGTTTAATGAAAAACTGTTTTTT	CSVDSGFNEKLFF
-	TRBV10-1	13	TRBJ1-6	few	TGCGCCAGCAAACAGGATTTTAATTCACCCCTCCACTTT	CASKQDFNSPLHF
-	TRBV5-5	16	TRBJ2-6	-	TGTGCCAGCAGCTTGGGTTGGAGGCCTGGGGCCAACGTCCTGACTTTC	CASSLGWRPGANVLTF
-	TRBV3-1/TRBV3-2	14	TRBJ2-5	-	TGTGCCAGCAGCTGGACAGGGAGGGAAGAGACCCAGTACTTC	CASSWTGREETQYF
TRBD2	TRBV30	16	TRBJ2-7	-	TGTGCCTGGAGTGTACCCGGGTCTAGCGGGAGTTCGGAGCAGTACTTC	CAWSVPGSSGSSEQYF
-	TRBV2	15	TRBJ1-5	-	TGTGCCAGCAGTCGGGCAACGAGTAGCAATCAGCCCCAGCATTTT	CASSRATSSNQPQHF
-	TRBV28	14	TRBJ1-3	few	TGTGCCAGCAGGGGGTCACCTCCTGGAAACACCATATATTTT	CASRGSPPGNTIYF
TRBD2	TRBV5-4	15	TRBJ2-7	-	TGTGCCAGCAGCGACCCGGGGGGGAGCGGGAACGAGCAGTACTTC	CASSDPGGSGNEQYF
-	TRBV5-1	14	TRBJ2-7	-	TGCGCCAGCAGCTTGGCGGGAGCTGGATACGAGCAGTACTTC	CASSLAGAGYEQYF
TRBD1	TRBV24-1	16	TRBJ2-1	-	TGTGCCACCAGTGAATCGACAGGGAAAGGGTACAATGAGCAGTTCTTC	CATSESTGKGYNEQFF
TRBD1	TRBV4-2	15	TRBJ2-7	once	TGTGCCAGCAGCCAATCCCATCGGGACAGCTACGAGCAGTACTTC	CASSQSHRDSYEQYF
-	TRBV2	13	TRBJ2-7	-	TGTGCCAGCAGCCAACGGCCGTCAGGGAGGCAGTACTTC	CASSQRPSGRQYF
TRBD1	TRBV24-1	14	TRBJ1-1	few	TGTGCCACCAGCTCGGACAGGGGGAACACTGAAGCTTTCTTT	CATSSDRGNTEAFF
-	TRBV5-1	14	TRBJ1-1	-	TGCGCCAGCAGTTTAGACGGCATGAACACTGAAGCTTTCTTT	CASSLDGMNTEAFF
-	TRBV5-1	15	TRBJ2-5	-	TGCGCCAGCAGCTTGTGGCGGGGCGGGGAAGAGACCCAGTACTTC	CASSLWRGGEETQYF
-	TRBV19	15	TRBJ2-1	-	TGTGCCAGTATTCGCCAGCTAAGCTGTTCGAGAGGGGGGTTCTTC	CASIRQLSCSRGGFF
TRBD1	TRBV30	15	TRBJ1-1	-	TGTGCCTGGAGAGGGAGCAGGGGGCGCGGCACTGAAGCTTTCTTT	CAWRGSRGRGTEAFF
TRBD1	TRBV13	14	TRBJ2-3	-	TGTGCCAGCAGCTATTGGACCAGGGGGGATACGCAGTATTTT	CASSYWTRGDTQYF
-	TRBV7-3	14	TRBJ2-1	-	TGTGCCAGCAGCCCCGGAATGGTAGGTTATGAGCAGTTCTTC	CASSPGMVGYEQFF
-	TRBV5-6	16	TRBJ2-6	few	TGTGCCAGCAGCTTGGGACAGCTGGGGGGGGCCAACGTCCTGACTTTC	CASSLGQLGGANVLTF